The 2 T cell receptor beta chains presented below share a single source sample, sequenced in a study of shared clonotypes between healthy human individuals. Generated by immunoSEQ multiplex PCR, the TCRdb table keeps only in-frame clones and is missing some. The table shows almost 750,000 clones, with 55% to 80% occurring only once. The specimen sequenced was memory CD4+ T cells sorted from blood. Sample subset: CD45RA-negative fraction. All receptors come from a woman aged 25 to 39 in good health.

The chain links TRBV5-8 to TRBJ1-5; D is unclear. The CDR3 contains 15 residues. Germline CDR1 and CDR2: SGHTS and YDEGEE. Trimming removed 4 bases at V and 0 bases at J, with 11 bases between. CDR3 in amino acids: CASSLGRISNQPQHF. DNA of the CDR3: TGTGCCAGCAGCCTTGGCAGAATTAGCAATCAGCCCCAGCATTTT.

The V and J genes are TRBV18 and TRBJ1-1; D uncertain. Looked up from germline, CDR1 is KGHSH and CDR2 is LQKENI. Trimming took off 3 bases at V and 1 base at J, with 15 bases between the two ends. The CDR3 is 16 amino acids. CDR3: CASSPEGLYGNTEAFF. CDR3 bases: TGTGCCAGCTCACCCGAAGGACTTTACGGGAACACTGAAGCTTTCTTT.